The present entry profiles one T cell receptor beta chain with its context. This sample is part of a study of blood T cell repertoires in COVID-19. Study-level information: The study drew acute and convalescent COVID-19 samples from the United States, Italy and Spain.

Original processing notes: Reference gene primers were amplified, and this amplification served to estimate nucleated cell counts. Libraries were prepared by immunoSEQ multiplex PCR; TCRdb keeps only in-frame clonotypes and omits some of them. That table is the source of V, J and clone size, and D and trimming were worked out from the DNA. The data contain about 190,000 clones, 79% of them singletons. The V gene's germline CDR1 is KGHDR and CDR2 SFDVKD. The CDR3 has 16 amino acids. V was shortened by 3 bases and J by 1 base, with 13 bases between the two germline ends. The TCR was taken from a man aged 55-75 years with active or convalescent COVID-19. The specimen was peripheral blood. J is TRBJ2-3 and V is TRBV24-1, with D perhaps matching TRBD2 (6 bases). The DNA of the CDR3 is TGTGCCACCAGTGATGCCCGGGGCGGGGGCACAGATACGCAGTATTTT. Translation: CATSDARGGGTDTQYF.